This T cell receptor (beta chain) originates from a study of T cell responses to AZD1222 COVID-19 vaccine. Study-wide points: Only after the peak T cell response were repertoires sampled. Donors were largely white British and mainly female; clonal diversity was possibly underestimated. The study found Spike-specific TCR breadth and depth rose after two AZD1222 doses. The reported proportion of spike-specific TCRs targeting unmutated variant regions was nearly half.

The CDR3 runs to 14 residues. Germline V gene sequence: CDR1 SGHRS, CDR2 YFSETQ. V gave up 0 bases and J gave up 2 bases, with 8 bases separating them. Regarding this clone: What it recognizes is unknown.

TCRdb keeps only in-frame clones here, not all; method: immunoSEQ multiplex PCR. The sample shows around 100,000 clones, nearly 90% of them seen only once. The sequence derives from an adult in good health. Specimen: peripheral blood, collected on day 0 of AZD1222 vaccination. The rearrangement uses TRBV5-1 and TRBJ1-1; weak D call: TRBD1 (6 bases). The CDR3 sequence is CASSLVQGNTEAFF. The CDR3 DNA sequence: TGCGCCAGCAGCTTGGTACAGGGAAACACTGAAGCTTTCTTT.